This is a list of T cell receptor beta chains from one sample in a study of PD-L1 blockade in urothelial cancer. Sequencing was performed with immunoSEQ multiplex PCR; in TCRdb, only in-frame clones are kept and a portion is missing. The top ten clones hold about 4% of a sample with 33,000 or so clones, roughly four fifths of them seen once. This specimen consisted of PBMCs, obtained around atezolizumab (anti-PD-L1) treatment. The source of these receptors is a man in his 70s with urothelial cancer. Each CDR3 is given with its conserved first and last residue. A D gene is named only where the DNA matches it firmly. Part of the rows lack a size; the others show once, few, many or a class for expanded clones.

>TRBJ2-3|NA|few|TRBV14
TGTGCCAGCAGCCAAGATCTCCTCCCCGATACGCAGTATTTT
CASSQDLLPDTQYF
>TRBJ2-7|TRBD1|NA|TRBV7-3
TGTGCCAGCAGCTTGACGGGACAGGAGCCTCCATACGAGCAGTACTTC
CASSLTGQEPPYEQYF
>TRBJ1-2|NA|NA|TRBV28
TGTGCCAGCAGTCCTCCAGGGTACTATGGCTACACCTTC
CASSPPGYYGYTF
>TRBJ1-5|TRBD1|NA|TRBV2
TGTGCCAGCGGAATACAGGGGATCGACAATCAGCCCCAGCATTTT
CASGIQGIDNQPQHF
>TRBJ1-4|NA|NA|TRBV9
TGTGCCAGCAGCGCGACCTTCCGACTGGGAACTAATGAAAAACTGTTTTTT
CASSATFRLGTNEKLFF
>TRBJ1-1|TRBD1|NA|TRBV7-9
TGTGCCAGCAGCGGCAGGACAGGATGGACTGAAGCTTTCTTT
CASSGRTGWTEAFF
>TRBJ2-3|TRBD1|NA|TRBV5-5
TGTGCCAGCAGCTGGACAGGGGCCACAGATACGCAGTATTTT
CASSWTGATDTQYF
>TRBJ1-3|NA|NA|TRBV5-1
TGCGCCAGCAGCTTGGCCGAACTTGGAAACACCATATATTTT
CASSLAELGNTIYF
>TRBJ2-3|TRBD2|once|TRBV4-1
TGCGCCAGCAGTCGGACTAGCGGGAGATCTCGCACAGATACGCAGTATTTT
CASSRTSGRSRTDTQYF
>TRBJ1-2|TRBD1|once|TRBV6-1
TGTGCCAGCAGTGATGGGAGGAGGGGGACAGGGAACTATGGCTACACCTTC
CASSDGRRGTGNYGYTF
>TRBJ2-1|NA|NA|TRBV15
TGTGCCACCCCCCCCTCCAATGAGCAGTTCTTC
CATPPSNEQFF
>TRBJ1-5|NA|NA|TRBV29-1
TGCAGCGTTGAATCAGGGCCAGGCCGGCCCCAGCATTTT
CSVESGPGRPQHF
>TRBJ2-3|NA|NA|TRBV19
TGTGCCAGTAGCACCCGGTCGGCGGGGGCCCACACAGATACGCAGTATTTT
CASSTRSAGAHTDTQYF
>TRBJ2-5|TRBD2|once|TRBV6-1
TGTGCCAGCACCCGACTAGCGGGGGGCAAAGAGACCCAGTACTTC
CASTRLAGGKETQYF
>TRBJ1-5|TRBD1|NA|TRBV28
TGTGCCAGCAGCCCCCCCGGGACAGGAATAGGGAAGCCCCAGCATTTT
CASSPPGTGIGKPQHF
>TRBJ2-1|NA|NA|TRBV19
TGTGCCAGTAGTACCCCCGTGGGGGGTCAAAGGGACAATGAGCAGTTCTTC
CASSTPVGGQRDNEQFF
>TRBJ2-2|TRBD2|NA|TRBV5-5
TGTGCCAGCAGCGTTAGCGGGGAGTCAACCGGGGAGCTGTTTTTT
CASSVSGESTGELFF
>TRBJ2-7|NA|NA|TRBV6-4
TGTGCCAGCAGTGACCGGACTGTCTACGAGCAGTACTTC
CASSDRTVYEQYF
>TRBJ2-1|TRBD2|once|TRBV6-5
TGTGCCAGCAAAGGACTAGCAGGCAATGAGCAGTTCTTC
CASKGLAGNEQFF
>TRBJ1-1|NA|NA|TRBV6-6
TGTGCCAGCAGTTACTCGGCCAGCGGGAGCACTGAAGCTTTCTTT
CASSYSASGSTEAFF
>TRBJ1-4|NA|once|TRBV19
TGTGCCAGTAGGACAGTCCCTAATGAAAAACTGTTTTTT
CASRTVPNEKLFF
>TRBJ1-1|NA|NA|TRBV7-3
TGTGCCAGCAAGGGAGCAGGGAACACTGAAGCTTTCTTT
CASKGAGNTEAFF
>TRBJ2-1|TRBD2|NA|TRBV15
TGTGCCACCAGCACCCCGGGACTAGCGAATATCAATGAGCAGTTCTTC
CATSTPGLANINEQFF
>TRBJ2-7|TRBD2|NA|TRBV7-6
TGTGCCAGCAGCGGGTCTAGCGGGAGTAACGACGAGCAGTACTTC
CASSGSSGSNDEQYF
>TRBJ1-2|NA|NA|TRBV28
TGTGCCGCCGTCGGGGGGGCCTATGGCTACACCTTC
CAAVGGAYGYTF
>TRBJ2-1|NA|few|TRBV5-6
TGTGCCAGCAGCTTGCGTGGCGAGCAGTTCTTC
CASSLRGEQFF
>TRBJ1-5|TRBD1|NA|TRBV5-1
TGCGCCAGCAGCTTGGGCGGGACAGGGTATAGCAATCAGCCCCAGCATTTT
CASSLGGTGYSNQPQHF
>TRBJ2-3|NA|few|TRBV7-2
TGTGCCAGCAGCAAGCTGGCGGGGCACACAGATACGCAGTATTTT
CASSKLAGHTDTQYF
>TRBJ2-2|TRBD2|NA|TRBV19
TGTGCCAGTAGTATCCCGGGGCTAGCGGGAGGGCCGAGAGGCACCGGGGAGCTGTTTTTT
CASSIPGLAGGPRGTGELFF
>TRBJ1-5|NA|once|TRBV28
TGTGCCAGCAGGTATGTAGTGAATCAGCCCCAGCATTTT
CASRYVVNQPQHF
>TRBJ2-5|NA|NA|TRBV18
TGTGCCAGCTCACCGCGGTCCCTCTATCAAGAGACCCAGTACTTC
CASSPRSLYQETQYF
>TRBJ1-2|NA|NA|TRBV7-2
TGTGCCAGCAGCCCCGGAGGGGAAATCTATGGCTACACCTTC
CASSPGGEIYGYTF
>TRBJ2-1|TRBD1|NA|TRBV5-1
TGCGCCAGCAGCTACAGGGGCTCCTACAATGAGCAGTTCTTC
CASSYRGSYNEQFF
>TRBJ2-1|NA|once|TRBV6-4
TGTGCCAGCAAAATGGAGGGTGCGAACAATGAGCAGTTCTTC
CASKMEGANNEQFF
>TRBJ1-6|NA|NA|TRBV9
TGTGCCAGCAGCGCCCGGACATTTAGCGGGGCCCTCCACTTT
CASSARTFSGALHF
>TRBJ2-7|NA|NA|TRBV29-1
TGCAGCGTTGAAGGCCCCTTTCAGGGGTACGACTACGAGCAGTACTTC
CSVEGPFQGYDYEQYF
>TRBJ1-3|TRBD1|NA|TRBV28
TGTGCCAGCAGCCCCTCAGGGACAGCAATCGGAAACACCATATATTTT
CASSPSGTAIGNTIYF
>TRBJ1-5|NA|few|TRBV2
TGTGCCAGCAGTGAAGGCAGGGGTCGTCAGCCCCAGCATTTT
CASSEGRGRQPQHF
>TRBJ2-2|NA|NA|TRBV21-1
TGTGCCAGCAGCATTAGCGGGGGGGCTTACACCGGGGAGCTGTTTTTT
CASSISGGAYTGELFF
>TRBJ1-4|TRBD1|NA|TRBV19
TGTGCCAGTAGTTCCGGGACAGTGAATGAAAAACTGTTTTTT
CASSSGTVNEKLFF
>TRBJ1-2|NA|once|TRBV6-4
TGTGCCAGCCGGGGTTACACCGATGGCTACACCTTC
CASRGYTDGYTF
>TRBJ1-2|TRBD1|few|TRBV30
TGTGCCTGGAAGAGGAACAGGGGACGTGGCTACACCTTC
CAWKRNRGRGYTF
>TRBJ1-1|NA|NA|TRBV19
TGTGCCAGTAGTAGGGGGGGGGAGCTGAACACTGAAGCTTTCTTT
CASSRGGELNTEAFF